This TCR beta chain stems from a study of blood T cell repertoires in COVID-19 (TCRdb year 2020). Regarding the study in general: The collaborator samples originated in the United States, Italy and Spain and spanned the acute and convalescent phases of COVID-19. The material from the prospective study consisted of cDNA or gDNA derived from T cells, B-cell-depleted T cells, or PBMCs. Deeply sampled blood TCRbeta repertoires from subjects exposed to, actively infected with, or recovered from COVID-19 were included in the dataset. The repertoires were made available in a free public database intended to serve as a resource for research on the immune response to SARS-CoV-2. The samples were drawn from the first 160 participants of the ongoing ImmuneRACE study and from more than 1,000 subjects provided by 6 global collaborators. Sample metadata almost always included a de-identified subject ID, COVID-19 status, age in years and sex. Where HLA class I and class II types were available, the types were taken from metadata supplied by the sample provider, not from assay-based typing. The research as a whole found: The quantity of clinical and demographic metadata differed by source and by participant and was supplied without curation.

A second Seattle source provided samples from volunteer blood donors who had recovered from COVID-19. The collaborating institutions used their own protocols to collect whole blood in K2EDTA tubes. For TCRbeta analysis, collaborators shipped samples as frozen whole blood, isolated PBMCs, or DNA extracted from either of those sample types. A remark on this clone: Its antigen target is currently unknown. No much larger clone exists at a distance of one base, and base qualities are not known.

The immunoSEQ Assay, a bias-controlled multiplex PCR, was used to amplify TCRbeta CDR3 regions from genomic DNA. Regarding the original processing steps: Nucleated cell counts per sample were estimated from amplification of reference gene primers within the assay. Sequence reads were collapsed and filtered to measure the absolute abundance of every unique TCRbeta CDR3 rearrangement. For each sample, productive Simpson clonality was calculated as the square root of Simpson's diversity index across productive rearrangements. Sourced from immuneACCESS, this table was stored by TCRdb with only in-frame sequences that have V and J called. A share of the clones is absent; for the studies checked, an unresolved V gene accounts for under half, and the remainder has no known explanation. V, J and clone size are those of that table, while D and trimming were read from the DNA. Present in this sample are about 310,000 clones, around 87% of which were seen just once. The ten most abundant clones make up 7.8% of the sample.

CDR1 and CDR2, looked up from the germline V gene, are SGHTA and FQGNSA. Including the terminal cysteine and phenylalanine, the CDR3 comprises 16 residues. The CDR3 DNA has 48 bases and is translated from base 1. V is clipped by 2 bases and J by 3 bases, and the sequence between their germline boundaries is 15 bases long. The receptor chain draws on TRBV7-2 and TRBJ2-3; the D gene is perhaps TRBD2, from 7 matching bases. This TCR was recovered from a woman aged 50 to 60 who had recovered from COVID-19. Sequencing input: peripheral blood. The CDR3 protein: CASSLQAGAHTDTQYF. The DNA sequence is given as TGTGCCAGCAGCTTACAGGCGGGGGCCCATACAGATACGCAGTATTTT.